This T cell receptor (beta chain) is from a study of vaccination and CD4 T cells after COVID-19. Sequenced with the Oncomine TCR Beta short-read assay was DNA taken from cultured CD4+ T cells. TCRdb used MiXCR to reprocess the PCR reads, holding one entry per CDR3 protein. The data contain roughly 15,000 distinct CDR3 sequences, about 30% of them singletons. Treatment in this sample: 10-day PBMC culture with coronavirus spike peptide pools or control peptides (ViraFEST assay). A remark on this clonotype: Its antigen is undetermined.

The sequence was collected from a human donor with COVID-19. The sample comprised cultured CD4+ T cells from blood.

The CDR3 nucleotides are TGTGCCAGCAGTGCGTTGGGGTCTTCTGGAAACACCATATATTTT. It codes for CASSALGSSGNTIYF. The J gene is TRBJ1-3, the V gene TRBV6-1; unclear D gene. The V gene's germline CDR1 is MNHNS and CDR2 SASEGT. The CDR3 consists of 15 residues. The ends were cut back, 4 bases at V and 1 base at J, with 11 bases in the middle.